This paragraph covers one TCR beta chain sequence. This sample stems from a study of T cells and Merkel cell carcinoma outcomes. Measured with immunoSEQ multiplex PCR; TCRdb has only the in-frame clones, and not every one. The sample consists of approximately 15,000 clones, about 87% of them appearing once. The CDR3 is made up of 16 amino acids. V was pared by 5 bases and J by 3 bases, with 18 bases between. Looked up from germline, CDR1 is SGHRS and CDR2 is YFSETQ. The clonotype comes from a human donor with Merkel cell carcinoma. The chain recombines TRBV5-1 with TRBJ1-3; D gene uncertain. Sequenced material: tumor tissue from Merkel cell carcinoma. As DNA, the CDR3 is TGCGCCAGCAGTCGGGAACAAGGAAAAAGTGGAAACACCATATATTTT. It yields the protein CASSREQGKSGNTIYF.